This T cell receptor (beta chain) came from a study of T cell clonotyping in hematopoietic cell transplantation (dated by TCRdb to the early 2020s). Some background on the complete study: Recipient samples taken before transplant were collected after cytoreduction. Recruitment of patients was conducted between September 2015 and 2017, and follow-up was continued until September 2020 or death. A total of about 140 blood samples were gathered in the study from over 30 consecutive transplant recipients along with their related donors. Broad study findings and their caveats: Donor and pretransplant recipient Inverse Simpson Index values predicted broader posttransplant TCR repertoire diversity. The sample size was limited, and because cells were not sorted, the contributions of CD4 and CD8 repertoires could not be separated. After transplant, TCR diversity in recipients dropped, and pathologically expanded clonotypes increased progressively from day 30 to day 180. Recipient repertoires showed only a small fraction of overlap with donor repertoires, and over 95% appeared de novo at the given depth.

V loses 4 bases of germline sequence and J loses 3 bases, and the interval between the two ends is 14 bases. CDR1 and CDR2 are read off the germline V gene as SGHDT and YYEEEE. CDR3 length: 15 amino acids, cysteine to phenylalanine. Here the CDR3 DNA is all that survives: 45 bases in frame from base 1. TCR beta CDR3 regions were amplified from genomic DNA with the immunoSEQ assay, a bias-controlled multiplex PCR using V- and J-specific primers. In a second PCR step, the CDR3 amplicons were tagged with a proprietary barcode plus Illumina adapter sequences. An Illumina MiSeq instrument was used to sequence the CDR3 libraries. Under the source paper's analysis protocol: immunoSEQ Analyzer 3.0 was used for export and quality control, with R Bioconductor and Immunarch used for downstream analyses. Only productive rearrangements in the normalized downsampled data set were used to calculate repertoire metrics. Pathologically expanded clonotypes were defined as those larger than 5 templates in the normalized cohort. The Inverse Simpson Index was used to measure repertoire diversity. CMV-specificity analyses were carried out on the non-normalized data set to capture all clonotypes. Drawn from immuneACCESS, this table holds only the in-frame rearrangements with V and J called that TCRdb kept. Clones are partly lost; checked studies trace under half to an unresolved V gene and leave the rest unexplained. V and J calls plus clone size are reproduced from that table; the DNA served to infer D and trimming. The sample table records some 36,000 clones; 90% to 95% of these occur just once. The ten top clones hold under 2% of the sample.

On this clone: The specificity of this receptor is unknown. Base-call qualities are not available, and no considerably larger clone is one nucleotide away. Additional DNA sequences in this sample encode the identical CDR3.

Reading the label with the study, this specimen's time point is: recipient sample about 28 days before transplant, after cytoreduction. Recipient blood was collected about 28 days before transplant and at days 30, 100 and 180 after transplant. Using Nuclei Lysis Solution, genomic DNA was extracted from unfractionated peripheral blood mononuclear cells that were either fresh or cryopreserved. This TCR was sampled from a man aged 35 to 55 with chronic myeloid leukemia. Some clones in this sample may be carry-over from other donors' samples. Sample: peripheral blood mononuclear cells, taken before stem cell transplant. This chain is built from TRBV5-6 and TRBJ2-1; a weak D assignment points to TRBD1 (5 bases agree). The DNA sequence is as follows: TGTGCCAGCAGCCTGACAGCAAAAATCTACAATGAGCAGTTCTTC. This is translated as CASSLTAKIYNEQFF.